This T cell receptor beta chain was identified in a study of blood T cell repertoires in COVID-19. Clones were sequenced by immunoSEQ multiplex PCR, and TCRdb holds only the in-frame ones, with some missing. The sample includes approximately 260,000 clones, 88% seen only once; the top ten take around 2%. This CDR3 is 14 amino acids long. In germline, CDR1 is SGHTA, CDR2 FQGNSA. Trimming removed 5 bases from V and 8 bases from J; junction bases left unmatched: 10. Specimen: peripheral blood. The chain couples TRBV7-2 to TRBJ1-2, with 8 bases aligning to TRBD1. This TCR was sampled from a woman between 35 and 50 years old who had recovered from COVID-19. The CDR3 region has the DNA TGTGCCAGCAGCCCACCGACAGGGGAGGTCGGCTACACCTTC. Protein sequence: CASSPPTGEVGYTF.